The 27 T cell receptor beta chains in this list originate from one sample, sequenced in a study of blood T cell repertoires in COVID-19. Here immunoSEQ multiplex PCR was the method, and the copy in TCRdb shows in-frame clones only, minus some. The sample gives 130,000 to 150,000 clones, roughly 82% of which show up once; about 7.2% is in the top ten. The material sequenced was peripheral blood. Every receptor here comes from a woman between 50 and 59 years old in a cohort sampled during active or convalescent COVID-19.

The rearrangement joins TRBV4-3 to TRBJ2-3; TRBD2 matches 10 bases. V gave up 2 bases and J gave up 5 bases; unmatched junction bases: 4. The CDR3 runs 15 residues. CDR1 LGHNA and CDR2 YSLEER come from the germline V gene. The CDR3 DNA sequence: TGCGCCAGCAGCCAACTAGCGGGGGCCGGAGATACGCAGTATTTT. Translated, it gives CASSQLAGAGDTQYF.

The chain is built from TRBV10-3 and TRBJ2-2; 8 nucleotides match TRBD2. The V gene's germline CDR1 is ENHRY and CDR2 SYGVKD. Trimming took 7 bases from V and 6 from J; bases not matched to a gene: 10. This CDR3 region has 15 residues. CDR3 nucleotide sequence: TGTGCCATCAAAGGCTCACGGGGGGGGTCCGGGGAGCTGTTTTTT. This encodes CAIKGSRGGSGELFF.

The chain has TRBV2 and TRBJ1-2; possibly TRBD1 for D (6 bases). Germline V gives CDR1 SNHLY, CDR2 FYNNEI. There are 12 residues in the CDR3. The V gene lost 6 bases and the J gene lost 7 bases, with 12 bases spanning the gap. Here the CDR3 reads CASSPGEGGYTF. In DNA form, the CDR3 reads TGTGCCAGCAGCCCAGGGGAAGGTGGCTACACCTTC.

This chain joins TRBV11-2 and TRBJ2-3; D ambiguous. Trimming removed 5 bases from V and 1 base from J, with 10 bases in between. CDR3 length: 14 residues. Germline CDR1 reads SGHAT; CDR2 reads FQNNGV. The CDR3 protein is CASSTWAGTDTQYF. The DNA for the CDR3 is TGTGCCAGCAGCACGTGGGCCGGCACAGATACGCAGTATTTT.

A single count supports this clone. The rearrangement links TRBV15 to TRBJ1-3; D is undetermined. V lost 3 bases, J lost 2 bases, and 2 bases lay in between. CDR3 size: 12 residues. Germline V gene sequence: CDR1 LNHNV, CDR2 YYDKDF (reference sequence). In nucleotides, the CDR3 is TGTGCCACCAGCAGCGCTGGAAACACCATATATTTT. Its protein product is CATSSAGNTIYF.

This clone was detected only a few times. This chain's CDR3 is CASSPRTGGYEQYF. Written as DNA, the CDR3 is TGTGCCAGCAGCCCACGGACAGGGGGCTACGAGCAGTACTTC. V and J are TRBV7-9 and TRBJ2-7; TRBD1 matches 10 bases. There are 14 residues in the CDR3. V gave up 5 bases and J gave up 3 bases; unmatched junction bases: 4. Per the germline V gene, CDR1 is SEHNR and CDR2 is FQNEAQ (reference sequence).

The V call is TRBV18, the J call TRBJ2-7; D might be TRBD1 (6 bases). The V gene's germline CDR1 is KGHSH and CDR2 LQKENI. The CDR3 is 14 residues long. The V gene lost 5 bases and the J gene lost 5 bases, with 16 bases spanning the gap. CDR3 DNA sequence: TGTGCCAGCTCATCGGCCGACAGGACACACGAGCAGTACTTC. It codes for CASSSADRTHEQYF.

The gene calls are TRBV18 and TRBJ1-1; 7 nucleotides agree with TRBD1. V was pared by 3 bases and J by 4 bases, with 14 bases of the junction left unmatched. Germline V gene lookup returns CDR1 KGHSH and CDR2 LQKENI. The CDR3 is made up of 17 amino acids. The CDR3 DNA is TGTGCCAGCTCACCGGGGACCAGACAGGGTGTGCGCACTGAAGCTTTCTTT. Translating gives CASSPGTRQGVRTEAFF.

The V and J genes are TRBV7-8 and TRBJ1-4; the D gene is possibly TRBD1 (6 bases). Germline lookup yields CDR1 SGHVS and CDR2 FQNEAQ. This CDR3 spans 15 amino acids. V was clipped by 5 bases and J by 6 bases, with 16 bases between them. The CDR3 spells CASSPHRVSDEKLFF. CDR3 DNA: TGTGCCAGCAGCCCACACAGGGTATCGGATGAAAAACTGTTTTTT. The full variable domain, completed using reference TRBV7-8 and TRBJ1-4, is GAGVSQSPRYKVAKRGQDVALRCDPISGHVSLFWYQQALGQGPEFLTYFQNEAQLDKSGLPSDRFFAERPEGSVSTLKIQRTQQEDSAVYLCASSPHRVSDEKLFFGSGTQLSVL.

The chain uses TRBV10-1 and TRBJ1-5, with 7 nucleotides matching TRBD1. V was clipped by 4 bases and J by 0 bases; unmatched bases: 3. Germline V gene lookup returns CDR1 WNHNN and CDR2 SYGVQD (reference sequence). This CDR3 has 15 amino acids. The CDR3 DNA sequence: TGCGCCAGCAGTGTTTACAGGGGTAGCAATCAGCCCCAGCATTTT. As protein: CASSVYRGSNQPQHF.

V is TRBV4-3 and J is TRBJ1-6; TRBD1 agrees at 8 bases. This CDR3 spans 17 amino acids. The junction had 9 bases not matched to a gene; V was cut back by 1 base and J by 7 bases. Germline V gene data show CDR1 as LGHNA and CDR2 as YSLEER. CDR3 sequence reads: CASSQVMGRTGNSPLHF. The CDR3 DNA reads TGCGCCAGCAGCCAAGTGATGGGGCGGACAGGGAATTCACCCCTCCACTTT.

The chain has TRBV18 and TRBJ2-5; D unclear. The CDR3 covers 16 residues. V was cut by 3 bases and J by 0 bases, with 14 bases left in between. Germline assignment: CDR1 KGHSH and CDR2 LQKENI. The CDR3: CASSPALRDNQETQYF. The CDR3 DNA sequence: TGTGCCAGCTCACCGGCCTTACGAGACAACCAAGAGACCCAGTACTTC.

The chain employs TRBV5-1 and TRBJ1-6, with D unclear. Trimming shortened V by 6 bases and J by 10 bases, and 17 bases separated the two germline ends. The CDR3 sequence is 14 residues long. The germline gives CDR1 SGHRS, CDR2 YFSETQ. The CDR3 is CASKPSGLESPLHF. The CDR3 bases are TGCGCCAGCAAACCTAGCGGGCTGGAGTCACCCCTCCACTTT.

This clone was picked up one time. V is TRBV6-6 and J is TRBJ1-4; TRBD1 agrees at 8 bases. Germline CDR1 and CDR2: MNHNY and SVGAGI (reference sequence). The length of the CDR3 is 15 residues. Losses at the gene ends were 4 bases for V and 6 bases for J; bases not matched to a gene: 7. CDR3 bases: TGTGCCAGCAGTTCACCCGGACAGGGCGATGAAAAACTGTTTTTT. Its protein is CASSSPGQGDEKLFF.

The genes are TRBV6-5 and TRBJ2-5; 11 bases are shared with TRBD1. Looked up from germline, CDR1 is MNHEY and CDR2 is SVGAGI. The V and J ends lost 9 bases and 5 bases, in that order; junction bases with no gene match: 5. CDR3 length: 13 amino acids. CDR3 protein: CASGQGAEETQYF. CDR3 coding DNA: TGTGCCAGTGGACAGGGGGCGGAGGAGACCCAGTACTTC.

The chain carries TRBV3-1 (or the pseudogene TRBV3-2) and TRBJ2-7; 7 bases are a match to TRBD1. Trimming took 4 bases from V and 1 from J; bases not matched to a gene: 1. There are 13 residues in the CDR3. Per germline, CDR1 LGHDT and CDR2 YNNKEL (reference sequence). The CDR3 here is CASSRQGSYEQYF. The CDR3 DNA follows: TGTGCCAGCAGCCGACAGGGATCCTACGAGCAGTACTTC.

The chain is built from TRBV5-5 and TRBJ1-5; 7 positions agree with TRBD1. Looked up from germline, CDR1 is SGHKS and CDR2 is YYEKEE (reference sequence). The V and J ends lost 1 base and 2 bases, in that order; junction bases with no gene match: 15. The CDR3 has 19 residues. The CDR3 bases are TGTGCCAGCAGCTTGCTTGCAGAGGTGTCGGGACAGCGCAATCAGCCCCAGCATTTT. Translation gives CASSLLAEVSGQRNQPQHF. The variable domain in full, completed from reference TRBV5-5 and TRBJ1-5, reads DAGVTQSPTHLIKTRGQQVTLRCSPISGHKSVSWYQQVLGQGPQFIFQYYEKEERGRGNFPDRFSARQFPNYSSELNVNALLLGDSALYLCASSLLAEVSGQRNQPQHFGDGTRLSIL.

V gene TRBV4-1 combines with J gene TRBJ1-2; 10 bases match TRBD1. The length of the CDR3 is 16 residues. The trim removed 1 base at V and 4 bases at J, leaving 6 bases unmatched. Germline CDR1 is MGHRA and CDR2 is YSYEKL. CDR3 coding DNA: TGCGCCAGCAGCCAAGGACAGGGGGCGAAGGCCTATGGCTACACCTTC. This gives the protein CASSQGQGAKAYGYTF.

The chain joins TRBV6-2 or TRBV6-3 to TRBJ1-5; possible D gene TRBD1, 5 bases. Between the trimmed V and J ends, which lost 4 bases and 7 bases, there was a span of 8 bases. The germline CDR1 and CDR2 sequences are MNHEY and SVGEGT. The CDR3 has 12 residues. The CDR3 coding sequence is TGTGCCAGCAGTTCGGGGGGGCAGCCCCAGCATTTT. Residues: CASSSGGQPQHF.

A note on this clone: The sample has other DNA sequences that encode this CDR3 too. The chain combines TRBV18 with TRBJ2-7; no clear D. This CDR3 spans 12 amino acids. Per the germline V gene, CDR1 is KGHSH and CDR2 is LQKENI. The germline V and J ends were trimmed by 2 bases and 3 bases, with 5 bases remaining between them. For the CDR3, the DNA is TGTGCCAGCTCACCAGGGCTCTACGAGCAGTACTTC. It codes for CASSPGLYEQYF.

This clone occurred once. V and J are TRBV12-5 and TRBJ2-1; 13 bases fit TRBD2. CDR3 length: 15 residues. Germline loops: CDR1 LGHNT, CDR2 FRNRAP. Trimming removed 6 bases from V and 6 bases from J; junction bases left unmatched: 5. In DNA form, the CDR3 reads TGTGCTAGTGGAGTGGGACTAGCGGGGCGCAATGAGCAGTTCTTC. This sequence encodes CASGVGLAGRNEQFF.

The rearrangement joins TRBV11-2 to TRBJ2-5, with 7 nucleotides matching TRBD1. Germline trimming cut 1 base from V and 5 bases from J; bases unmatched to any gene: 4. The CDR3 extends over 14 amino acids. The germline V gene encodes CDR1 SGHAT and CDR2 FQNNGV. In DNA, the CDR3 is TGTGCCAGCAGCTTAGTTAACAGGGGTGAGACCCAGTACTTC. Protein sequence: CASSLVNRGETQYF.

This clone was seen a few times. The rearrangement links TRBV4-1 to TRBJ2-2; D is perhaps TRBD1 (5 bases). CDR3 size: 16 residues. The V gene's germline CDR1 is MGHRA and CDR2 YSYEKL. Trimming shortened V by 4 bases and J by 6 bases, and 18 bases separated the two germline ends. CDR3 coding DNA: TGCGCCAGCAGCCTTGGTGGGGCCTCCGTCGCCGGGGAGCTGTTTTTT. Translated, it gives CASSLGGASVAGELFF.

The chain combines TRBV10-2 with TRBJ1-6, with D perhaps matching TRBD1 (5 bases). CDR1 is WSHSY and CDR2 is SAAADI in the germline V gene. V lost 3 bases and J lost 6, with 12 bases in between. The CDR3 runs 15 residues. The CDR3: CASSEWGGPNSPLHF. The CDR3, as DNA: TGCGCCAGCAGTGAATGGGGGGGACCTAATTCACCCCTCCACTTT.

This clone was observed once. The rearrangement joins TRBV6-5 to TRBJ1-2, with D possibly TRBD1 on 6 matching bases. This CDR3 has 13 amino acids. Germline lookup yields CDR1 MNHEY and CDR2 SVGAGI. V lost 0 bases and J 8 bases, leaving 10 bases between the germline ends. The CDR3 region is CASSYSQGEGYTF. The CDR3 DNA reads as TGTGCCAGCAGTTACTCACAGGGAGAGGGCTACACCTTC.

The V call is TRBV9, the J call TRBJ2-1; D perhaps matches TRBD1 (5 bases). Germline loops: CDR1 SGDLS, CDR2 YYNGEE. The V and J ends lost 1 base and 2 bases respectively, with 10 bases between them. The CDR3 is 15 residues long. DNA for the CDR3: TGTGCCAGCAGCGTATCATGGGGCGCCTACAATGAGCAGTTCTTC. This gives the protein CASSVSWGAYNEQFF.

The chain carries TRBV7-6 and TRBJ1-3; 7 bases are shared with TRBD1. The germline V gene encodes CDR1 SGHVS and CDR2 FNYEAQ. The V and J ends lost 0 bases and 5 bases, in that order; junction bases with no gene match: 4. This CDR3 region has 15 residues. In DNA, the CDR3 is TGTGCCAGCAGCTTAGCGTACAGGGGTCGAAACACCATATATTTT. Its protein product is CASSLAYRGRNTIYF.